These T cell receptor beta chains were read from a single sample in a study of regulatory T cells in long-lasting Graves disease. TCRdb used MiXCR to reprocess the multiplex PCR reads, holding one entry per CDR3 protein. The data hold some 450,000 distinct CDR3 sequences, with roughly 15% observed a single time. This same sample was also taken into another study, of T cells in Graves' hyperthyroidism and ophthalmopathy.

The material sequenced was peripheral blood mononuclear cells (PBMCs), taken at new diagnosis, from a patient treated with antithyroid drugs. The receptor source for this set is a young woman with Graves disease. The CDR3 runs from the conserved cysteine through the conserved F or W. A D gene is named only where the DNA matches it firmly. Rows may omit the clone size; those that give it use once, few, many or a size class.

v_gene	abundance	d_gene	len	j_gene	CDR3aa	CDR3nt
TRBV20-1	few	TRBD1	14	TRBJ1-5	CSAIRGRRVQPQHF	TGCAGTGCCATCAGGGGGCGACGAGTTCAGCCCCAGCATTTT
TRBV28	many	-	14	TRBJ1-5	CASSLEQGNQPQHF	TGTGCCAGCAGTTTAGAACAGGGAAATCAGCCCCAGCATTTT
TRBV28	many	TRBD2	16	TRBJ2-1	CASSLWTSGSGDEQFF	TGTGCCAGCAGTTTATGGACTAGCGGGAGCGGCGATGAGCAGTTCTTC
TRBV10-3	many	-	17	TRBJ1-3	CAISEAAGGFSGNTIYF	TGTGCCATCAGTGAGGCTGCCGGGGGTTTCTCTGGAAACACCATATATTTT
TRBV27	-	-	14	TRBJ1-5	CASSNPGSNQPQHF	TGTGCCAGCAGTAACCCCGGGTCGAATCAGCCCCAGCATTTT
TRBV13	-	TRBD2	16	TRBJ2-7	CASSSTTSGRAYEQYF	TGTGCCAGCAGCTCCACAACTAGCGGGAGGGCCTACGAGCAGTACTTC
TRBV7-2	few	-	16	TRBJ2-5	CASSLIAAGLPETQYF	TGTGCCAGCAGCTTAATAGCAGCTGGCCTCCCGGAGACCCAGTACTTC
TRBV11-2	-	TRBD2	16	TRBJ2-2	CASSPRVGRLTGELFF	TGTGCCAGCAGCCCTCGGGTCGGGAGGCTCACCGGGGAGCTGTTTTTT
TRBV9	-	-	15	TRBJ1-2	CASSVGLGGLNGYTF	TGTGCCAGCAGCGTAGGGCTGGGGGGGTTGAATGGCTACACCTTC
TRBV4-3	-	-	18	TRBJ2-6	CASSQGIRGPSGANVLTF	TGCGCCAGCAGCCAAGGTATCAGGGGACCATCTGGGGCCAACGTCCTGACTTTC
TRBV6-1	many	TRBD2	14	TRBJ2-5	CASSGLADQGTQYF	TGTGCCAGCAGTGGACTAGCGGACCAGGGGACCCAGTACTTC
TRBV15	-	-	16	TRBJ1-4	CATSSLTPGVGEKLFF	TGTGCCACCAGCAGTTTAACTCCAGGGGTCGGGGAAAAACTGTTTTTT
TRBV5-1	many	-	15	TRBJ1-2	CASSLGNFLEEGYTF	TGCGCCAGCAGCTTGGGTAATTTCCTGGAGGAGGGCTACACCTTC
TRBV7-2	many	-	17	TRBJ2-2	CASSLVVRGSVTGELFF	TGTGCCAGCAGCTTAGTGGTGAGGGGGTCGGTCACCGGGGAGCTGTTTTTT
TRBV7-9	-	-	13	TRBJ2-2	CASSPRFTGELFF	TGTGCCAGCAGCCCACGGTTCACCGGGGAGCTGTTTTTT
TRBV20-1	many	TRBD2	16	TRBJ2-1	CSARELGLADYNEQFF	TGCAGTGCTAGAGAACTTGGACTAGCGGACTACAATGAGCAGTTCTTC
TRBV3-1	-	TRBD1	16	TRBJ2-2	CASSPRDRVGTGELFF	TGTGCCAGCAGCCCCCGGGACAGGGTGGGCACCGGGGAGCTGTTTTTT
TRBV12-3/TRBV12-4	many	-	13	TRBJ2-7	CASSFGVSYEQYF	TGTGCCAGCAGTTTTGGGGTCAGCTACGAGCAGTACTTC
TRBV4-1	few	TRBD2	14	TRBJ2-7	CASSLAGVLNEQYF	TGCGCCAGCAGCCTAGCGGGAGTCCTCAACGAGCAGTACTTC
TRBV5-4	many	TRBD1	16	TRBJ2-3	CASSRRPGQGTDTQYF	TGTGCCAGCAGCCGGAGGCCGGGACAGGGCACAGATACGCAGTATTTT
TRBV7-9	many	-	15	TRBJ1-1	CASSLRTSLNTEAFF	TGTGCCAGCAGCTTGCGAACAAGTCTGAACACTGAAGCCTTCTTT
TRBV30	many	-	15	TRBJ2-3	CAWSEFEFGTDTQYF	TGTGCCTGGAGTGAGTTTGAATTTGGGACAGATACGCAGTATTTT
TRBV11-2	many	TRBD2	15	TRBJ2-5	CASSRGAGEQETQYF	TGTGCCAGCAGCCGAGGAGCGGGAGAACAAGAGACCCAGTACTTC
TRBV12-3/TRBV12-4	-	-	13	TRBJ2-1	CASSLGRQKEQFF	TGTGCCAGCAGTTTGGGCAGACAGAAAGAGCAGTTCTTC
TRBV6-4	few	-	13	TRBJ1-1	CASSYLGRTEAFF	TGTGCCAGCAGTTACCTGGGAAGGACTGAAGCTTTCTTT
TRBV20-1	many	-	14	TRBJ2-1	CSASYGLGYNEQFF	TGCAGTGCTTCCTATGGGCTGGGCTACAATGAGCAGTTCTTC
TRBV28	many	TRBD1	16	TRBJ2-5	CASSFSTATGLETQYF	TGTGCCAGCAGTTTCTCCACCGCGACAGGGCTGGAGACCCAGTACTTC
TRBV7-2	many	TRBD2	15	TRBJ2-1	CASSWTSGSRNEQFF	TGTGCCAGCAGCTGGACTAGCGGGAGTAGGAATGAGCAGTTCTTC
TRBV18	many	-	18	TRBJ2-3	CASSPTSLGGISTDTQYF	TGTGCCAGCTCCCCTACATCCCTAGGCGGGATCAGCACAGATACGCAGTATTTT
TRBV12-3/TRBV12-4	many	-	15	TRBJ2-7	CASSPRGNLPYEQYF	TGTGCCAGCAGTCCAAGGGGGAATTTACCCTACGAGCAGTACTTC
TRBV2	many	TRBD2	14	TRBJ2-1	CATLTSGNYNEQFF	TGTGCCACCTTGACTAGCGGGAACTACAATGAGCAGTTCTTC
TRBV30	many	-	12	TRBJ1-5	CAWSVDAQPQHF	TGTGCCTGGAGTGTAGATGCGCAGCCCCAGCATTTT
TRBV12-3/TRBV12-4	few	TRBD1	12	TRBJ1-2	CASSWDRVGYTF	TGTGCCAGCAGTTGGGACAGGGTAGGCTACACCTTC
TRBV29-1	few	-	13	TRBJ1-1	CSVHDLSGTEAFF	TGCAGCGTTCATGACCTATCTGGCACTGAAGCTTTCTTT
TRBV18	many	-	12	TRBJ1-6	CASSPGNSPLHF	TGTGCCAGCAGTCCAGGGAATTCACCCCTCCACTTT
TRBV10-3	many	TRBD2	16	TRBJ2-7	CAISDGTSGVTYEQYF	TGTGCCATCAGTGACGGGACTAGCGGAGTTACCTACGAGCAGTACTTC
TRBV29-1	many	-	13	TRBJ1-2	CSAVTGTRDGYTF	TGCAGCGCCGTAACCGGGACTCGGGACGGCTACACCTTC
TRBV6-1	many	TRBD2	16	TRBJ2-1	CASSSTSGSGRDEQFF	TGTGCCAGCAGCTCCACTAGCGGGAGCGGTCGGGATGAGCAGTTCTTC
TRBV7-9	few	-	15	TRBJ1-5	CASSLEGGAGQPQHF	TGTGCCAGCAGCTTAGAGGGTGGGGCCGGGCAGCCCCAGCATTTT
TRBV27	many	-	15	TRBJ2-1	CASSFVAALGNEQFF	TGTGCCAGCAGTTTTGTAGCGGCCTTGGGGAATGAGCAGTTCTTC
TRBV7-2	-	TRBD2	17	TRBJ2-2	CASSRPGGGGPIGELFF	TGTGCCAGCAGCCGCCCGGGCGGGGGAGGGCCAATCGGGGAGCTGTTTTTT
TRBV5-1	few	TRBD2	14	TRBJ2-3	CASRGLAVTDTQYF	TGCGCCAGCAGGGGACTAGCGGTCACAGATACGCAGTATTTT
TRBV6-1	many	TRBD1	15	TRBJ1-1	CASSDRVVLDTEAFF	TGTGCCAGCTCGGACAGGGTCGTCTTGGACACTGAAGCTTTCTTT
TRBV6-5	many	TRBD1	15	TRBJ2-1	CASSSPGQGWDEQFF	TGTGCCAGCAGTTCCCCGGGACAGGGGTGGGATGAGCAGTTCTTC
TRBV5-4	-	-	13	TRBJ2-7	CASKRQSGYEQYF	TGTGCCAGCAAACGACAAAGTGGGTACGAGCAGTACTTC
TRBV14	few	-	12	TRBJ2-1	CASSQAANEQFF	TGTGCCAGCAGCCAAGCTGCTAATGAGCAGTTCTTC
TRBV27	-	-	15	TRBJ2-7	CASSFKDAETYEQYF	TGTGCCAGCAGTTTTAAGGACGCAGAAACCTACGAGCAGTACTTC
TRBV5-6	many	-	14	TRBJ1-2	CASNRAQGSYGYTF	TGTGCCAGCAACAGAGCACAGGGATCCTATGGCTACACCTTC
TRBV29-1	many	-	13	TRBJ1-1	CSVDRLQDTEAFF	TGCAGCGTTGACCGGCTACAGGACACTGAAGCTTTCTTT
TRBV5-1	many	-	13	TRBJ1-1	CASSLAARDAAFF	TGCGCCAGCAGCTTGGCCGCCAGGGACGCAGCTTTCTTT
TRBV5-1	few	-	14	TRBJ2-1	CASRTGGLSNEQFF	TGCGCCAGCAGAACCGGGGGTCTCTCCAATGAGCAGTTCTTC
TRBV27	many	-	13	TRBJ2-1	CATSGGSYNEQFF	TGTGCCACGTCGGGCGGCTCCTACAATGAGCAGTTCTTC